The T cell receptor (beta chain) described here comes from a study of monozygotic twins with inflammatory bowel disease. About this clonotype itself: Its antigen is unidentified.

Study-wide results and caveats: Among the T cells, different subtypes could not be distinguished. Differences in immunosuppressive treatment may have been a source of added variability in patient repertoires. Repertoire similarity did not differ between concordant and discordant twins, possibly owing to limited power.

Per individual sample, eight separate reactions were used to make cDNA. TCRdb reprocessed the 5' RACE reads and reports one entry per CDR3 protein, with no DNA. The table for this sample gives about 210,000 distinct CDR3 sequences. This CDR3 has 14 amino acids. Germline CDR1 reads LGHDT; CDR2 reads YNNKEL (reference sequence). Material for sequencing was blood. J is TRBJ2-5 and V is TRBV3-1; there is no DNA to check the TCRdb D call of TRBD1. This TCR was sampled from a human donor with ulcerative colitis or Crohn's disease, or a healthy co-twin of an affected twin (not recorded which). The CDR3 is CASSPYGAQETQYF.